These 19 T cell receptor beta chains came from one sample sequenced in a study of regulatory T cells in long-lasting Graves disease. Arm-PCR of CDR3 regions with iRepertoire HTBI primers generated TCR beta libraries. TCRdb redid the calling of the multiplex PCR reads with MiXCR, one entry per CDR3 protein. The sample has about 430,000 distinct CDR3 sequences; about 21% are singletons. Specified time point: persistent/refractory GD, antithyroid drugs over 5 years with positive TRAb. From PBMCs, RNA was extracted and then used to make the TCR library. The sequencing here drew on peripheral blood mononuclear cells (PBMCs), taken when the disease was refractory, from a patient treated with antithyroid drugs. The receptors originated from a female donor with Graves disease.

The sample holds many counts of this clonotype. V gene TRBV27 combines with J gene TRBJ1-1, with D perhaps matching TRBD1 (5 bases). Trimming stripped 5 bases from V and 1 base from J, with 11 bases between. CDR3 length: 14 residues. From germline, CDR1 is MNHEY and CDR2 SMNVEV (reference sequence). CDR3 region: CASSLRQRNTEAFF. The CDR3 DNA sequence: TGTGCCAGCAGTCTTCGACAGCGGAACACTGAAGCTTTCTTT.

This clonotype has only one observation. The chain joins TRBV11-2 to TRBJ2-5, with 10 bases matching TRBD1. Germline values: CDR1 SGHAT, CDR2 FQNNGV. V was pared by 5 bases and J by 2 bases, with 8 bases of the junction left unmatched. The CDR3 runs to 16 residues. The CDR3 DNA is TGTGCCAGCAGCCTAACCGGGACAGGGGCGCAAGAGACCCAGTACTTC. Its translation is CASSLTGTGAQETQYF.

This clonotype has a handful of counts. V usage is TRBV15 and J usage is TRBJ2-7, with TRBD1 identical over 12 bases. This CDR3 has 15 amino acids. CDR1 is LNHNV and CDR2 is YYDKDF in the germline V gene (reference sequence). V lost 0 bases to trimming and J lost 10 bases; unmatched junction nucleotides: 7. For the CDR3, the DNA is TGTGCCACCAGCAGAGATTCGGGACAGGGGGCGGTTCAGTACTTC. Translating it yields CATSRDSGQGAVQYF.

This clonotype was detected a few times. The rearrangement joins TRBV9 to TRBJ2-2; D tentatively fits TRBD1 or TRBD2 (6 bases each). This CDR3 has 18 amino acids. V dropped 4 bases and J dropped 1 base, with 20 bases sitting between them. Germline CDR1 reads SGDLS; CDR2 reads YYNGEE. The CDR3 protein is CASSPQGSGRRNTGELFF. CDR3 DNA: TGTGCCAGCAGCCCCCAGGGGTCCGGGAGAAGGAACACCGGGGAGCTGTTTTTT.

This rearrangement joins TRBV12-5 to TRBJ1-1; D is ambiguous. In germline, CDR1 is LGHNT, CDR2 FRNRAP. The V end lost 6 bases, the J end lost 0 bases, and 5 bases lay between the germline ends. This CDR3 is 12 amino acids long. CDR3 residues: CASGFLNTEAFF. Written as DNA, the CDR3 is TGTGCTAGTGGCTTTCTGAACACTGAAGCTTTCTTT.

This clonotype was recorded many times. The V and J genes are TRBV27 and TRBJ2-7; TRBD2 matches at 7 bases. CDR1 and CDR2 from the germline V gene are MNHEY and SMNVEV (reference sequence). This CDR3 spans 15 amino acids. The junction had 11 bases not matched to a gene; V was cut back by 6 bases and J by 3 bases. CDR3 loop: CASRIAGLGYYEQYF. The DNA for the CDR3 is TGTGCCAGCAGGATAGCGGGCTTGGGGTACTACGAGCAGTACTTC.

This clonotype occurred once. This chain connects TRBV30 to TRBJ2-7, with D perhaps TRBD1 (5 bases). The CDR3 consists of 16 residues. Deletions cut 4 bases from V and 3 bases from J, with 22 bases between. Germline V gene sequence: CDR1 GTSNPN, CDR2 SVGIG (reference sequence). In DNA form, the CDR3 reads TGTGCCTGGAATTCTGGACATGCTCGCGATCTCTACGAGCAGTACTTC. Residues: CAWNSGHARDLYEQYF.

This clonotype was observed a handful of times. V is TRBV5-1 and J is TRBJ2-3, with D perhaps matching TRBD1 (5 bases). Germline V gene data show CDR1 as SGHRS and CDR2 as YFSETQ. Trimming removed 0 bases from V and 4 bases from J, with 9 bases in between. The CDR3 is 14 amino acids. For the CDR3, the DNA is TGCGCCAGCAGCTTGGGGCAAGGGGCAGATACGCAGTATTTT. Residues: CASSLGQGADTQYF.

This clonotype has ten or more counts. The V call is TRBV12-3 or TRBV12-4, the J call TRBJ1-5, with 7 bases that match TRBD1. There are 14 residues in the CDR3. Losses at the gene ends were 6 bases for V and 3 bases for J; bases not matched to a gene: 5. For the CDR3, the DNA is TGTGCCAGCAGGGTGGGACAGCCCAATCAGCCCCAGCATTTT. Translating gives CASRVGQPNQPQHF.

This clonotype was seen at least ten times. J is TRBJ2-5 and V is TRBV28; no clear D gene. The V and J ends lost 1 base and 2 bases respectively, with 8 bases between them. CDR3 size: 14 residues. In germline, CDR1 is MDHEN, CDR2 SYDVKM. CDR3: CASSLSKAQETQYF. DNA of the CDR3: TGTGCCAGCAGTTTATCCAAGGCACAAGAGACCCAGTACTTC. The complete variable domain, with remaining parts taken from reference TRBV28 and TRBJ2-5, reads DVKVTQSSRYLVKRTGEKVFLECVQDMDHENMFWYRQDPGLGLRLIYFSYDVKMKEKGDIPEGYSVSREKKERFSLILESASTNQTSMYLCASSLSKAQETQYFGPGTRLLVL.

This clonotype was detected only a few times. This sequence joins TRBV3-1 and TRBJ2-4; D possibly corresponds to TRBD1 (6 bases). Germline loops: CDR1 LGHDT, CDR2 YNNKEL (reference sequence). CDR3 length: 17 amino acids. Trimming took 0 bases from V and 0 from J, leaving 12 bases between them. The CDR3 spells CASSQEGQLLAKNIQYF. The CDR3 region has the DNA TGTGCCAGCAGCCAAGAAGGACAGCTTCTAGCCAAAAACATTCAGTACTTC.

The CDR3 DNA reads TGTGCCAGTAGTGGGACTAGCGGGCCCCCAGGCATTCAGTACTTC. Translated, it gives CASSGTSGPPGIQYF. The chain uses TRBV19 and TRBJ2-4; 12 nucleotides line up with TRBD2. Germline trimming cut 5 bases from V and 9 bases from J; bases unmatched to any gene: 8. Germline V gives CDR1 LNHDA, CDR2 SQIVND (reference sequence). This CDR3 has 15 amino acids.

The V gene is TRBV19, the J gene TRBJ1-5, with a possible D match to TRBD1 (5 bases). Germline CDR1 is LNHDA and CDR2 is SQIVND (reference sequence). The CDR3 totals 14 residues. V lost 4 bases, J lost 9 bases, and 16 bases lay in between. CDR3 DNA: TGTGCCAGTAGTAGGGACGGACTAATAGCGCCCCAGCATTTT. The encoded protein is CASSRDGLIAPQHF.

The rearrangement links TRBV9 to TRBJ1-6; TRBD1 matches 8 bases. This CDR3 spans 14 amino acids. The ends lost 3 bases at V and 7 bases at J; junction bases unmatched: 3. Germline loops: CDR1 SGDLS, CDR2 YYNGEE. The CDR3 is CASSATGVNSPLHF. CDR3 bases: TGTGCCAGCAGCGCGACAGGGGTGAATTCACCCCTCCACTTT.

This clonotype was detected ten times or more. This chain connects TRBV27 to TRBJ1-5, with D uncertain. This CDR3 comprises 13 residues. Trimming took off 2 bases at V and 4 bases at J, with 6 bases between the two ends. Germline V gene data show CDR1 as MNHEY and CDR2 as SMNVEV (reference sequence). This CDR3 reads CASSLMRNQPQHF. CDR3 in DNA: TGTGCCAGCAGTTTAATGAGAAATCAGCCCCAGCATTTT.

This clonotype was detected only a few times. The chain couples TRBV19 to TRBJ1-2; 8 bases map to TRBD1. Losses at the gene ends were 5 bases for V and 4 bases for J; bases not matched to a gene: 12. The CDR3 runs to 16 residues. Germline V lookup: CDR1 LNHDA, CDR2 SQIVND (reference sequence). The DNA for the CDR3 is TGTGCCAGTAGTTTCACAACCGGGACAGGAAGCTATGGCTACACCTTC. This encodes CASSFTTGTGSYGYTF.

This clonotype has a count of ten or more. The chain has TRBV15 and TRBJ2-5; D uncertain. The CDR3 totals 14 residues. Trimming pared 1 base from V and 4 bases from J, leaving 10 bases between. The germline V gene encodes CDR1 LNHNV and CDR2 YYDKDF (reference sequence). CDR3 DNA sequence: TGTGCCACCAGCAGAGTTGATAAGGGAGAGACCCAGTACTTC. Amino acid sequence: CATSRVDKGETQYF.

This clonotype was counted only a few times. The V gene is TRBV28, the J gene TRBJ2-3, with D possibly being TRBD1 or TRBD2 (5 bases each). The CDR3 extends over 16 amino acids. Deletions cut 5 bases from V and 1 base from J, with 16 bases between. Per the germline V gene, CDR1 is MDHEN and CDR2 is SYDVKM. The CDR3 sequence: CASSPTQGAGTDTQYF. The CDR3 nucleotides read TGTGCCAGCAGTCCTACTCAGGGAGCAGGCACAGATACGCAGTATTTT.

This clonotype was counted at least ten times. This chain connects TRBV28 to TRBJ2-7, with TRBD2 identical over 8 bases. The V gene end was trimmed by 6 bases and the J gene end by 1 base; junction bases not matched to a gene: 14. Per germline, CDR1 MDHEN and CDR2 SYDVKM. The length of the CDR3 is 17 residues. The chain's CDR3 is CASSQPPTSALSYEQYF. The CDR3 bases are TGTGCCAGCAGCCAACCCCCGACTAGCGCCCTGTCCTACGAGCAGTACTTC.